This TCR beta chain comes out of a study of blood T cell repertoires in COVID-19. Across the study: Italy, Spain and the United States were the sources of the convalescent and acute COVID-19 samples. T cells, B-cell-depleted T cells, or PBMCs supplied cDNA or gDNA.

The CDR3 has 15 residues. Profiled with immunoSEQ multiplex PCR; TCRdb holds only in-frame clones, not every one. The sample lists under 300,000 clones, approximately 83% occurring once. Sequences were obtained from peripheral blood. The rearrangement links TRBV21-1 to TRBJ2-7; TRBD1 is taken as the D call from the table, unchecked against the DNA. TRBV21-1 is a known pseudogene. The receptor was derived from a woman in her fifties or sixties who had recovered from COVID-19. The CDR3 DNA follows: TGTGCCAGCACCAGGTCGGGGCAGGGGGTTTACGAGCAGTACTTC. Protein: CASTRSGQGVYEQYF.